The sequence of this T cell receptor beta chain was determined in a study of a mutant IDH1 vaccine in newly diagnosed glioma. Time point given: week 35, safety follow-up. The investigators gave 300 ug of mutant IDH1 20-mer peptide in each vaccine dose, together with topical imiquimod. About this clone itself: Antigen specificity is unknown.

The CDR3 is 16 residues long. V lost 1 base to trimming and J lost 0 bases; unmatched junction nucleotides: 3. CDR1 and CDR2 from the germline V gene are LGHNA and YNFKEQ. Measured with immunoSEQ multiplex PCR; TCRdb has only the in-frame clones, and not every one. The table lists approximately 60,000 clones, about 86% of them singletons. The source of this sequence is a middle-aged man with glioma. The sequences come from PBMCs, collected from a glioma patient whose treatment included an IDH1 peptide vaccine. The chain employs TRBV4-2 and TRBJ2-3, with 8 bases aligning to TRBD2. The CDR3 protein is CASSQALAGSTDTQYF. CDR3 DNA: TGTGCCAGCAGCCAAGCTCTAGCGGGCAGCACAGATACGCAGTATTTT.